This entry concerns a single T cell receptor beta chain. The target antigen is unknown. TCRalpha and TCRbeta libraries used 5'RACE with constant-segment primers and UMIs. TCRdb reanalysed the 5' RACE reads using MiXCR and keeps one entry per CDR3 protein. The sample comprises tens of thousands of distinct CDR3 sequences, over 20% of which are singletons, and 1.5% rests with the top ten. This entry is derived from a study of T-cell memory formation after mild COVID-19. Study-wide points: CM and EM subsets held most contracting CD4+ clones; EMRA held CD8+ ones. Prior to infection, memory already included some responding clones, suggesting cross-reactive memory joined.

Trimming took off 3 bases at V and 7 bases at J, with 15 bases between the two ends. Germline lookup yields CDR1 MGHRA and CDR2 YSYEKL. The CDR3 runs 15 residues. The source material was PBMCs or a T cell subset sorted from them (not recorded which). The TCR originated in an adult who had mild COVID-19 (a few samples of this study predate the infection). Cell type and time point are not known. The chain recombines TRBV4-1 with TRBJ2-2; D unresolved. The CDR3 protein is CASSHPDLGFGELFF. DNA for the CDR3: TGCGCCAGCAGCCATCCCGACTTGGGTTTCGGGGAGCTGTTTTTT.